Following are 16 T cell receptor beta chains from one sample sequenced in a study of blood T cell repertoires in COVID-19. The data were produced by immunoSEQ multiplex PCR, yet TCRdb's version contains in-frame clones alone and is incomplete. Of roughly 230,000 clones listed, more than 65% were seen once; the top ten hold approximately 4.7%. The source material was peripheral blood. These receptors originate from a man aged 50 to 59 with active or convalescent COVID-19.

The chain carries TRBV29-1 and TRBJ1-1; no clear D. V was shortened by 2 bases and J by 5 bases, with 12 bases between the two germline ends. Germline V gives CDR1 SQVTM, CDR2 ANQGSEA. The CDR3 loop spans 13 amino acids. CDR3 sequence: CSVELGRRTEAFF. CDR3 bases: TGCAGCGTTGAACTCGGGAGGCGGACTGAAGCTTTCTTT.

V and J are TRBV5-1 and TRBJ2-3, with 9 bases lining up with TRBD1. Unmatched junction bases numbered 6, after V lost 6 bases and J lost 1 base. The CDR3 runs to 15 residues. Germline assignment: CDR1 SGHRS and CDR2 YFSETQ. CDR3 DNA: TGCGCCAGCACTCCGGGACAGGGAGGCACAGATACGCAGTATTTT. Amino acid sequence: CASTPGQGGTDTQYF.

V is TRBV13 and J is TRBJ2-3; D might be TRBD2 (7 bases). Trimming pared 5 bases from V and 8 bases from J, leaving 20 bases between. Germline V CDR1 and CDR2: PRHDT, FYEKMQ (reference sequence). This CDR3 contains 15 residues. Here the CDR3 reads CASSLASGGRGTQYF. The CDR3 DNA follows: TGTGCCAGCAGCCTAGCCTCGGGGGGCCGAGGTACGCAGTATTTT.

This clone was found a few times. V is TRBV7-9 and J is TRBJ1-5; D perhaps matches TRBD1 (5 bases). V was cut by 0 bases and J by 6 bases, with 9 bases left in between. The CDR3 has 14 residues. Germline V gives CDR1 SEHNR, CDR2 FQNEAQ (reference sequence). Here the CDR3 DNA reads TGTGCCAGCAGCTTAGCGGGGCAGGGTCAGCCCCAGCATTTT. Translation gives CASSLAGQGQPQHF. Filled out from reference TRBV7-9 and TRBJ1-5, the complete variable domain reads DTGVSQNPRHKITKRGQNVTFRCDPISEHNRLYWYRQTLGQGPEFLTYFQNEAQLEKSRLLSDRFSAERPKGSFSTLEIQRTEQGDSAMYLCASSLAGQGQPQHFGDGTRLSIL.

The chain is built from TRBV5-4 and TRBJ2-5; D ambiguous. V shed 5 bases and J shed 1 base, with 9 bases lying between them. CDR1 SGHNT and CDR2 YYREEE come from the germline V gene (reference sequence). This CDR3 spans 13 amino acids. This CDR3 reads CASSLGPQETQYF. The CDR3 DNA is TGTGCCAGCAGTCTTGGCCCCCAAGAGACCCAGTACTTC. Full variable domain (missing parts from reference TRBV5-4 and TRBJ2-5): ETGVTQSPTHLIKTRGQQVTLRCSSQSGHNTVSWYQQALGQGPQFIFQYYREEENGRGNFPPRFSGLQFPNYSSELNVNALELDDSALYLCASSLGPQETQYFGPGTRLLVL.

The J gene is TRBJ2-5, the V gene TRBV7-9; TRBD1 matches at 8 bases. The trim removed 6 bases at V and 4 bases at J, leaving 4 bases unmatched. The CDR3 length is 13 residues. Germline V CDR1 and CDR2: SEHNR, FQNEAQ (reference sequence). CDR3 in DNA: TGTGCCAGCAGTTCCAGGGGGCCAGAGACCCAGTACTTC. Translation: CASSSRGPETQYF.

The chain has TRBV6-1 and TRBJ1-5; 11 nucleotides align to TRBD1. CDR1 and CDR2 (germline): MNHNS, SASEGT. Unmatched junction bases numbered 6, after V lost 1 base and J lost 7 bases. This CDR3 region has 16 residues. CDR3 in amino acids: CASSEEWTGGQQPQHF. The DNA for the CDR3 is TGTGCCAGCAGTGAAGAGTGGACAGGGGGCCAACAGCCCCAGCATTTT.

In its sample, this clone was seen once. The chain has TRBV21-1 and TRBJ1-1; the DNA was not compared with TRBD1, the D call given in the table. TRBV21-1 is a pseudogene locus. The CDR3 is 20 residues long. CDR3 coding DNA: TGTGCCAGCAGACACCCCCAAAGGATGGGGACAGGGAGGGCCAACACTGAAGCTTTCTTT. Translated: CASRHPQRMGTGRANTEAFF.

The CDR3 nucleotides are TGTGCCACCAGCGTGAACCGGGACAGATTCTACGAGCAGTACTTC. As protein: CATSVNRDRFYEQYF. V is TRBV15 and J is TRBJ2-7; 7 bases are a match to TRBD1. The V segment lost 5 bases and the J segment 3 bases; nucleotides outside the gene matches: 10. The CDR3 has 15 residues. The germline CDR1 and CDR2 sequences are LNHNV and YYDKDF (reference sequence).

Ten or more counts support this clone. The gene calls are TRBV7-3 and TRBJ2-2; TRBD1 matches at 9 bases. V was clipped by 1 base and J by 5 bases; unmatched bases: 8. Germline assignment: CDR1 SGHTA and CDR2 FQGTGA. The CDR3 runs to 17 residues. Written as DNA, the CDR3 is TGTGCCAGCAGCTTAATGGCCGGGACAGGGCTGACCGGGGAGCTGTTTTTT. This codes for CASSLMAGTGLTGELFF. The variable domain in full, completed from reference TRBV7-3 and TRBJ2-2, reads GAGVSQTPSNKVTEKGKYVELRCDPISGHTALYWYRQSLGQGPEFLIYFQGTGAADDSGLPNDRFFAVRPEGSVSTLKIQRTERGDSAVYLCASSLMAGTGLTGELFFGEGSRLTVL.

This clone was observed a single time. CDR3 sequence reads: CAWRQGFNYGYTF. The CDR3 DNA follows: TGTGCCTGGAGACAGGGGTTTAACTATGGCTACACCTTC. The chain joins TRBV30 to TRBJ1-2; TRBD1 matches at 7 bases. The trim removed 3 bases at V and 1 base at J, leaving 2 bases unmatched. The CDR3 has 13 amino acids. Germline values: CDR1 GTSNPN, CDR2 SVGIG (reference sequence).

The rearrangement uses TRBV12-3 or TRBV12-4 and TRBJ1-1; tentatively, D is TRBD1 (6 bases). The CDR3 is 13 residues long. V was cut by 6 bases and J by 5 bases, with 13 bases left in between. As DNA, the CDR3 is TGTGCCAGCAGCTCCCGGGGGGCTACTGAAGCTTTCTTT. It yields the protein CASSSRGATEAFF.

Only a few counts were recorded for this clone. The chain employs TRBV13 and TRBJ2-7; 7 bases agree with TRBD1. Trimming cost V 5 bases and J 5 bases; bases outside gene matches: 12. The CDR3 extends over 15 amino acids. Germline V CDR1 and CDR2: PRHDT, FYEKMQ (reference sequence). CDR3: CASSPPLGQANEQYF. The CDR3 nucleotides are TGTGCCAGCAGCCCCCCCTTAGGACAGGCCAACGAGCAGTACTTC.

The chain uses TRBV6-1 and TRBJ2-3; 12 bases are a match to TRBD2. CDR1 is MNHNS and CDR2 is SASEGT in the germline V gene. The CDR3 is made up of 16 amino acids. V trimming: 4 bases; J trimming: 2 bases; junction bases outside the gene matches: 4. The CDR3: CASSGRLAGDTDTQYF. CDR3 nucleotides: TGTGCCAGCAGTGGCAGACTAGCGGGGGACACAGATACGCAGTATTTT.

The V and J genes are TRBV28 and TRBJ1-4, with D maybe TRBD1 (6 bases). With 7 bases removed from V and 0 bases from J, the gap between germline ends came to 21 bases. Per the germline V gene, CDR1 is MDHEN and CDR2 is SYDVKM. The CDR3 has 18 amino acids. CDR3: CASNPEQGLGATNEKLFF. CDR3 nucleotides: TGTGCCAGCAACCCAGAACAGGGATTGGGAGCAACTAATGAAAAACTGTTTTTT. Combining the CDR3 with reference TRBV28 and TRBJ1-4 gives the whole variable domain DVKVTQSSRYLVKRTGEKVFLECVQDMDHENMFWYRQDPGLGLRLIYFSYDVKMKEKGDIPEGYSVSREKKERFSLILESASTNQTSMYLCASNPEQGLGATNEKLFFGSGTQLSVL.

This clone was counted a few times. The chain carries TRBV6-1 and TRBJ1-2; TRBD1 aligns across 12 bases. With 4 bases clipped from V and 1 base from J, the junction kept 7 bases outside the gene matches. In germline, CDR1 is MNHNS, CDR2 SASEGT. CDR3 length: 17 amino acids. This CDR3 reads CASSVSGQGAFNYGYTF. The DNA of the CDR3 is TGTGCCAGCAGTGTTTCGGGACAGGGGGCCTTTAACTATGGCTACACCTTC.